Listed below are T cell receptor beta chains from one sample, sequenced in a study of T-cell reconstitution after alpha-beta-depleted transplantation in children. TCRdb reanalysed the PCR reads using MiXCR and keeps one entry per CDR3 protein. The sample records a few hundred thousand distinct CDR3 sequences, 15% to 20% being singletons. Source: PBMCs, mostly from graft donor cells, taken 360 days after TCRalphabeta/CD19-depleted stem cell transplant. These receptors were obtained from a boy under two years old who had a stem cell transplant for Wiskott-Aldrich syndrome, so the T cells may come from the graft donor. Both conserved end residues are part of each CDR3. A D gene is named only where the DNA matches it firmly. Rows may omit the clone size; those that give it use once, few, many or a size class.

TRBJ2-5,TRBV2,-,few,CASSEGGEETQYF,TGTGCCAGCAGTGAAGGGGGAGAAGAGACCCAGTACTTC
TRBJ2-1,TRBV12-3/TRBV12-4,-,many,CASSLAGPDRKQFF,TGTGCCAGCAGTTTAGCCGGCCCCGACAGAAAGCAGTTCTTC
TRBJ2-3,TRBV15,-,-,CATSRPGITDTQYF,TGTGCCACCAGCAGACCCGGGATAACAGATACGCAGTATTTT
TRBJ2-1,TRBV11-3,TRBD2,few,CASRLGTSGHNEQFF,TGTGCCAGCAGACTCGGGACTAGCGGCCACAATGAGCAGTTCTTC
TRBJ2-5,TRBV20-1,-,-,CSARAGWETQYF,TGCAGTGCTAGAGCAGGGTGGGAGACCCAGTACTTC
TRBJ2-5,TRBV20-1,-,few,CSATNRVLIKETQYF,TGCAGTGCTACAAACCGGGTACTAATTAAAGAGACCCAGTACTTC
TRBJ1-1,TRBV28,-,-,CASSSYQGEAFF,TGTGCCAGCAGTTCATACCAGGGGGAAGCTTTCTTT
TRBJ2-2,TRBV20-1,-,-,CSARTGENTGELFF,TGCAGTGCTAGGACCGGGGAGAACACCGGGGAGCTGTTTTTT
TRBJ2-3,TRBV20-1,TRBD2,-,CSVIQTSGAYTQYF,TGCAGTGTCATACAGACTAGCGGGGCTTATACGCAGTATTTT
TRBJ2-1,TRBV25-1,-,-,CASSSGASQRNEQFF,TGTGCCAGCAGTTCCGGGGCTAGTCAGAGAAATGAGCAGTTCTTC
TRBJ2-7,TRBV20-1,TRBD1,-,CSARVYRGPTYEQYF,TGCAGTGCTAGAGTTTACAGGGGGCCGACCTACGAGCAGTACTTC
TRBJ2-1,TRBV18,-,-,CASSPTGTYNEQFF,TGTGCCAGCTCACCTACCGGGACTTACAATGAGCAGTTCTTC
TRBJ2-3,TRBV24-1,-,-,CATSDLGGGSTDTQYF,TGTGCCACCAGTGATCTCGGAGGAGGGAGCACAGATACGCAGTATTTT
TRBJ2-7,TRBV2,TRBD2,-,CASSEERGGSYEQYF,TGTGCCAGCAGTGAGGAGCGGGGGGGCTCCTACGAGCAGTACTTC
TRBJ2-5,TRBV5-1,TRBD2,-,CASNSGGSETQYF,TGCGCCAGCAATAGCGGGGGGTCGGAGACCCAGTACTTC
TRBJ2-1,TRBV23-1,TRBD1,-,CASSRDRDLGYDNEQFF,TGCGCCAGCAGCCGAGACAGGGATTTGGGTTACGACAATGAGCAGTTCTTC
TRBJ1-2,TRBV20-1,-,few,CSASRTEAGYTF,TGCAGTGCTAGCCGGACAGAGGCTGGCTACACCTTC
TRBJ1-1,TRBV3-1,-,few,CASSQGRHVNTEAFF,TGTGCCAGCAGCCAAGGGAGACACGTGAACACTGAAGCTTTCTTT
TRBJ2-1,TRBV4-3,TRBD2,few,CASSQRLASYNEQFF,TGCGCCAGCAGCCAAAGACTAGCCTCCTACAATGAGCAGTTCTTC
TRBJ2-4,TRBV11-2,-,few,CASSLRSRIAKNIQYF,TGTGCCAGCAGCTTACGGAGTAGGATAGCCAAAAACATTCAGTACTTC
TRBJ1-2,TRBV9,TRBD1,-,CASTELQGADGYTF,TGTGCCAGCACCGAACTACAGGGGGCGGATGGCTACACCTTC
TRBJ2-5,TRBV20-1,-,-,CSAIPTPGLETQYF,TGCAGTGCTATCCCCACCCCAGGGTTGGAGACCCAGTACTTC
TRBJ2-2,TRBV24-1,-,few,CATSVAQGPGELFF,TGTGCCACCAGTGTGGCGCAGGGGCCCGGGGAGCTGTTTTTT
TRBJ2-1,TRBV27,-,-,CASGFFYEQFF,TGTGCCAGCGGATTTTTTTATGAGCAGTTCTTC
TRBJ2-7,TRBV2,-,-,CASSERGGILSYEQYF,TGTGCCAGCAGTGAAAGGGGCGGGATTCTTTCCTACGAGCAGTACTTC
TRBJ2-5,TRBV5-1,-,-,CASSLVVDFWRKRDPSEETQYF,TGCGCCAGCAGCTTGGTGGTTGATTTCTGGCGGAAACGGGACCCTAGCGAAGAGACCCAGTACTTC
TRBJ2-1,TRBV3-1,-,few,CASSPHRTTYNEQFF,TGTGCCAGCAGTCCCCACAGGACAACCTACAATGAGCAGTTCTTC
TRBJ2-7,TRBV6-5,TRBD2,few,CASSSTGTSYEQYF,TGTGCCAGCAGTTCCACCGGGACTAGCTACGAGCAGTACTTC
TRBJ1-2,TRBV5-1,-,-,CASRPDGTAYGYTF,TGCGCCAGCAGGCCCGACGGGACGGCATATGGCTACACCTTC